Below are 3 T cell receptor beta chains sequenced from a single sample in a study of T-cell memory formation after mild COVID-19 (dated by TCRdb to the early 2020s). Library generation was performed with 5' RACE. Sequenced using an Illumina NovaSeq 6000. The public sequencing data were trimmed at Q25 with fastp and processed into clonotypes with MiXCR by TCRdb, which kept only in-frame beta chains. Rows merge per CDR3 protein into single entries with the most common DNA and genes. A total of 89,000 or so distinct CDR3 sequences appear in this sample, roughly 12% of them only once. The ten largest make up around two fifths of the sample. The sequenced material came from PBMCs or a T cell subset sorted from them (not recorded which). All receptors derive from a man between 18 and 35 years old who had mild COVID-19 (a few samples of this study predate the infection). The sample titles of this study are shuffled in the database, so cell type and time point are left out; the donor was told from shared clones.

V and J are TRBV4-3 and TRBJ2-2; unclear D gene. The CDR3 is 18 residues long. The germline V gene has CDR1 LGHNA and CDR2 YSLEER. V was cut by 1 base and J by 7 bases, with 22 bases left in between. CDR3 sequence reads: CASSQVLVVHPKGGELFF. Written as DNA, the CDR3 is TGCGCCAGCAGCCAAGTTTTGGTCGTTCACCCAAAGGGCGGGGAGCTGTTTTTT.

The chain links TRBV4-1 to TRBJ1-1; D perhaps matches TRBD1 (6 bases). Trimming took off 0 bases at V and 11 bases at J, with 25 bases between the two ends. The CDR3 contains 17 residues. CDR1 and CDR2 (germline): MGHRA, YSYEKL. CDR3 nucleotides: TGCGCCAGCAGCCAAGAGACCCCTCTACTGGGGGCTGAGGGGGCTTTCTTT. This encodes CASSQETPLLGAEGAFF.

J is TRBJ1-5 and V is TRBV7-8; no firm D call. The ends were cut back, 5 bases at V and 4 bases at J, with 6 bases in the middle. The CDR3 consists of 12 residues. The germline V gene encodes CDR1 SGHVS and CDR2 FQNEAQ. Here the CDR3 reads CASSPPNQPQHF. The DNA for the CDR3 is TGTGCCAGCAGCCCCCCGAATCAGCCCCAGCATTTT.